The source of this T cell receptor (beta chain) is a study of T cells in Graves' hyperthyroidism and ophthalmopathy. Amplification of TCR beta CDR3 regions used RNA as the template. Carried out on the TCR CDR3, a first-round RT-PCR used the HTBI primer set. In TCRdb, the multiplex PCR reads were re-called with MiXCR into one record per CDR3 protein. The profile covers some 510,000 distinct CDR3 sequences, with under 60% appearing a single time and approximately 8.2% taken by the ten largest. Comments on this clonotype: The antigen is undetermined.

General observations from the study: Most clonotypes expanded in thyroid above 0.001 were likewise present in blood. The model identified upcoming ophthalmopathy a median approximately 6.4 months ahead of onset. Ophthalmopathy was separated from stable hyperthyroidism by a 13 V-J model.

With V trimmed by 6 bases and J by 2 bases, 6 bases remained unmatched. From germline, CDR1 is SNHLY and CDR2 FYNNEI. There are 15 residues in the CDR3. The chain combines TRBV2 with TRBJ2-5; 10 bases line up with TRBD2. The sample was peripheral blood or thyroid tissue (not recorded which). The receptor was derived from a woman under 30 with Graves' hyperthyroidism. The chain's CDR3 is CASRTAGGLQETQYF. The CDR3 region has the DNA TGTGCCAGCAGAACAGCGGGAGGGCTTCAAGAGACCCAGTACTTC.